The clone carrying this T cell receptor (beta chain) appeared many times. Its cognate antigen is unknown. The data were taken from a study of neurological immune-mediated disorders. Findings and caveats of the study: Among expanded clones, no CDR3 amino acid sequences were shared across subjects, a pattern suggesting private repertoires in all groups.

The junction had 12 bases not matched to a gene; V was cut back by 2 bases and J by 4 bases. CDR3 size: 18 residues. Germline lookup yields CDR1 MNHEY and CDR2 SVGAGI. The cDNA came from 5'RACE, which used 10-nucleotide random UMIs. MiXCR, applied by TCRdb to the 5' RACE reads, yields one record per CDR3 protein. Of 57,000 or so distinct CDR3 sequences listed, approximately 10% are singletons. The chain couples TRBV6-5 to TRBJ1-2; TRBD1 aligns across 11 bases. The TCR sequence derives from a man between 60 and 75 years old in good health. Material: PBMCs. The CDR3 DNA reads as TGTGCCAGCAGTTACGCAGGACAGGGGGCGCGGGGAAGCTATGGCTACACCTTC. This codes for CASSYAGQGARGSYGYTF.